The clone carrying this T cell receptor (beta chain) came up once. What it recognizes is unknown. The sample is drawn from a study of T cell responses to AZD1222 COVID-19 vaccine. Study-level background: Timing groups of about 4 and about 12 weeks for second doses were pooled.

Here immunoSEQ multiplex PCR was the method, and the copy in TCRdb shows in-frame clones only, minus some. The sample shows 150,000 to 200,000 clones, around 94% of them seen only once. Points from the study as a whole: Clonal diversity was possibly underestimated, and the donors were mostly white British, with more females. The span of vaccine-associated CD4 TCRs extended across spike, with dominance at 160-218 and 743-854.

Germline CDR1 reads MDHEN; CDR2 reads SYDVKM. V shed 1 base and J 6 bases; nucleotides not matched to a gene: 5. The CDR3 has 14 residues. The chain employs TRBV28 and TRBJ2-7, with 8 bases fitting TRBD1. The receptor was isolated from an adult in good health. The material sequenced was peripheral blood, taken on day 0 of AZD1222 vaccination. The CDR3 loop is CASSLSAGGAEQYF. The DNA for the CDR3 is TGTGCCAGCAGTTTATCCGCAGGGGGCGCCGAGCAGTACTTC.